Listed below are T cell receptor beta chains from one sample, sequenced in a study of T cell repertoires in cytomegalovirus infection. One entry per CDR3 protein results from TCRdb running MiXCR on the reads. The sample lists roughly 570,000 distinct CDR3 sequences, roughly 43% occurring once. These TCRs' antigens remain unknown. Sequenced material: cultured PBMCs, taken from culture after CMV antigen stimulation. These TCRs come from a human donor in good health (CMV status not recorded). Some clones in this sample may be carry-over from other donors' samples. The CDR3 runs from the conserved cysteine through the conserved F or W. Fields, in order: D gene, V gene, clone size, J gene, CDR3 DNA, CDR3 protein. D genes are given only for firm matches. Part of the rows lack a size; the others show once, few, many or a class for expanded clones.

D gene: NA
V gene: TRBV12-3/TRBV12-4
clone size: few
J gene: TRBJ1-1
CDR3 DNA: TGTGCCAGCAGTTTACAGGCCGGAACCCAAGCTTTCTTT
CDR3 protein: CASSLQAGTQAFF

D gene: NA
V gene: TRBV7-9
clone size: NA
J gene: TRBJ1-2
CDR3 DNA: TGTGCCAGCAGCGGGTGGACCCGGGACGGAAAATATGGCTACACCTTC
CDR3 protein: CASSGWTRDGKYGYTF

D gene: NA
V gene: TRBV7-2
clone size: few
J gene: TRBJ2-6
CDR3 DNA: TGTGCCAGCAGCTATGCAGGGTCTGGGGCCAACGTCCTGACTTTC
CDR3 protein: CASSYAGSGANVLTF

D gene: TRBD1
V gene: TRBV12-3/TRBV12-4
clone size: NA
J gene: TRBJ2-2
CDR3 DNA: TGTGCCAGCAGTAAATGGACAGGGCCCGGGGAGCTGTTTTTT
CDR3 protein: CASSKWTGPGELFF

D gene: TRBD1
V gene: TRBV28
clone size: NA
J gene: TRBJ1-4
CDR3 DNA: TGTGCCAGCAGTACGGGGACAGGTGCAACTAATGAAAAACTGTTTTTT
CDR3 protein: CASSTGTGATNEKLFF

D gene: NA
V gene: TRBV2
clone size: NA
J gene: TRBJ2-3
CDR3 DNA: TGTGCCAGCCAAGGAGTCGGCACGCAGTATTTT
CDR3 protein: CASQGVGTQYF

D gene: NA
V gene: TRBV5-5
clone size: few
J gene: TRBJ1-2
CDR3 DNA: TGTGCCAGCAGCTTGGAGTCGCGCATGGATGGCTACACCTTC
CDR3 protein: CASSLESRMDGYTF

D gene: TRBD2
V gene: TRBV12-3/TRBV12-4
clone size: few
J gene: TRBJ2-5
CDR3 DNA: TGTGCCACCGCCAAGTATCTAGCGGGGGGCGTGGAGACCCAGTACTTC
CDR3 protein: CATAKYLAGGVETQYF

D gene: TRBD1
V gene: TRBV2
clone size: NA
J gene: TRBJ1-5
CDR3 DNA: TGTGCCAGCAAGGCGGGACAGTTAAATCAGCCCCAGCATTTT
CDR3 protein: CASKAGQLNQPQHF

D gene: TRBD1
V gene: TRBV5-5
clone size: few
J gene: TRBJ1-1
CDR3 DNA: TGTGCCAGCAGCCGGGGACAGATAGGCACTGAAGCTTTCTTT
CDR3 protein: CASSRGQIGTEAFF

D gene: NA
V gene: TRBV20-1
clone size: NA
J gene: TRBJ2-2
CDR3 DNA: TGCAGTGCCCCAAACACCGATCCCAACACCGGGGAGCTGTTTTTT
CDR3 protein: CSAPNTDPNTGELFF

D gene: NA
V gene: TRBV5-6
clone size: NA
J gene: TRBJ1-2
CDR3 DNA: TGTGCCAGCAGCATTCTGAGGGGGGACGGCTACACCTTC
CDR3 protein: CASSILRGDGYTF

D gene: TRBD2
V gene: TRBV7-2
clone size: NA
J gene: TRBJ2-3
CDR3 DNA: TGTGCCAGCAGCTTACGCGGGAGGGCAGATACGCAGTATTTT
CDR3 protein: CASSLRGRADTQYF

D gene: TRBD2
V gene: TRBV20-1
clone size: NA
J gene: TRBJ2-7
CDR3 DNA: TGCAGTGCTAGAGCTCGGAAGGGACTAGCGGGAATTTTCTACGAGCAGTACTTC
CDR3 protein: CSARARKGLAGIFYEQYF

D gene: NA
V gene: TRBV6-1
clone size: few
J gene: TRBJ2-2
CDR3 DNA: TGTGCCAGCAGTTTCTCCGGGAGAATCTACACCGGGGAGCTGTTTTTT
CDR3 protein: CASSFSGRIYTGELFF

D gene: NA
V gene: TRBV28
clone size: NA
J gene: TRBJ1-5
CDR3 DNA: TGTGCCAGCAGACCACCAGGGGTACAGCCCCAGCATTTT
CDR3 protein: CASRPPGVQPQHF

D gene: TRBD2
V gene: TRBV7-2
clone size: few
J gene: TRBJ2-1
CDR3 DNA: TGTGCCAGCAGCTTAAGGGGCGGGGGGGCCTACAATGAGCAGTTCTTC
CDR3 protein: CASSLRGGGAYNEQFF

D gene: NA
V gene: TRBV11-2
clone size: NA
J gene: TRBJ2-1
CDR3 DNA: TGTGCCAGCAGGGCGGGGCAGCAGTTCTTC
CDR3 protein: CASRAGQQFF

D gene: NA
V gene: TRBV6-1
clone size: NA
J gene: TRBJ2-1
CDR3 DNA: TGTGCCAGCAGTGAAGTAGTTTCGGATGAGCAGTTCTTC
CDR3 protein: CASSEVVSDEQFF

D gene: NA
V gene: TRBV7-2
clone size: NA
J gene: TRBJ2-5
CDR3 DNA: TGTGCCAGCAGCCCTCGGACCCCCGGCGGGGAGACCCAGTACTTC
CDR3 protein: CASSPRTPGGETQYF

D gene: NA
V gene: TRBV7-2
clone size: many
J gene: TRBJ2-2
CDR3 DNA: TGTGCCAGCAGTTTCCGGATCACCGGGGAGCTGTTTTTT
CDR3 protein: CASSFRITGELFF

D gene: TRBD2
V gene: TRBV5-1
clone size: NA
J gene: TRBJ2-7
CDR3 DNA: TGCGCCAGCAGCTTTGTACCCGGGACTAGCGGGAGGTCTGGATACGAGCAGTACTTC
CDR3 protein: CASSFVPGTSGRSGYEQYF

D gene: NA
V gene: TRBV7-8
clone size: NA
J gene: TRBJ1-5
CDR3 DNA: TGTGCCAGCAGCTTAGCGGGAGGATTCAATCAGCCCCAGCATTTT
CDR3 protein: CASSLAGGFNQPQHF

D gene: TRBD1
V gene: TRBV4-1
clone size: few
J gene: TRBJ2-7
CDR3 DNA: TGCGCCAGCACCCAAACCGGGACAGGCGCCTACGAGCAGTACTTC
CDR3 protein: CASTQTGTGAYEQYF

D gene: NA
V gene: TRBV14
clone size: few
J gene: TRBJ2-3
CDR3 DNA: TGTGCCAGCACCGGGACCTACACAGATACGCAGTATTTT
CDR3 protein: CASTGTYTDTQYF

D gene: TRBD2
V gene: TRBV10-3
clone size: NA
J gene: TRBJ2-7
CDR3 DNA: TGTGCCATCAGTGAGAGGCGGGAGGTCTCCTACGAGCAGTACTTC
CDR3 protein: CAISERREVSYEQYF

D gene: NA
V gene: TRBV12-5
clone size: few
J gene: TRBJ2-5
CDR3 DNA: TGTGCTAGTGGGGACAGAGTCCAAGAGACCCAGTACTTC
CDR3 protein: CASGDRVQETQYF

D gene: TRBD2
V gene: TRBV7-9
clone size: few
J gene: TRBJ2-7
CDR3 DNA: TGTGCCAGCAGCTTACTACTAGCGGGAGTGAACGAGCAGTACTTC
CDR3 protein: CASSLLLAGVNEQYF

D gene: NA
V gene: TRBV6-2/TRBV6-3
clone size: once
J gene: TRBJ2-1
CDR3 DNA: TGTGCCAGCCGTAGCCTCTCCTACAATGAGCAGTTCTTC
CDR3 protein: CASRSLSYNEQFF

D gene: NA
V gene: TRBV6-1
clone size: NA
J gene: TRBJ1-1
CDR3 DNA: TGTGCCAGCAGACGGAAAGTAGGGATGAACACTGAAGCTTTCTTT
CDR3 protein: CASRRKVGMNTEAFF

D gene: NA
V gene: TRBV28
clone size: few
J gene: TRBJ1-2
CDR3 DNA: TGTGCCAGCAGTCAGACAGCCTTCTATGGCTACACCTTC
CDR3 protein: CASSQTAFYGYTF

D gene: NA
V gene: TRBV11-2
clone size: few
J gene: TRBJ2-7
CDR3 DNA: TGTGCCAGCAGCCCCGGGTGGCGGGAACACTACGAGCAGTACTTC
CDR3 protein: CASSPGWREHYEQYF

D gene: TRBD1
V gene: TRBV7-2
clone size: many
J gene: TRBJ2-1
CDR3 DNA: TGTGCCAGCAGCCCCGACAGGGTTGTGGGCAATGAGCAGTTCTTC
CDR3 protein: CASSPDRVVGNEQFF

D gene: TRBD1
V gene: TRBV7-4
clone size: NA
J gene: TRBJ2-7
CDR3 DNA: TGTGCCAGCAGCTTAGGGGACAGGGTCTACGAGCAGTACTTC
CDR3 protein: CASSLGDRVYEQYF

D gene: NA
V gene: TRBV11-2
clone size: many
J gene: TRBJ1-1
CDR3 DNA: TGTGCCAGCAGCTTGACGATGGCAGATGAAGCTTTCTTT
CDR3 protein: CASSLTMADEAFF

D gene: TRBD2
V gene: TRBV12-5
clone size: NA
J gene: TRBJ2-3
CDR3 DNA: TGTGCTAGTGGCTCCAGCGGGAGTTCAGATACGCAGTATTTT
CDR3 protein: CASGSSGSSDTQYF

D gene: NA
V gene: TRBV19
clone size: NA
J gene: TRBJ2-7
CDR3 DNA: TGTGCCAGTAGGAGGGGAGGAGCGAACTCCTACGAGCAGTACTTC
CDR3 protein: CASRRGGANSYEQYF

D gene: NA
V gene: TRBV24-1
clone size: NA
J gene: TRBJ1-5
CDR3 DNA: TGTGCCACCAGTGATTCGCAGGTGGCAGAGAATAGCAATCAGCCCCAGCATTTT
CDR3 protein: CATSDSQVAENSNQPQHF

D gene: TRBD1
V gene: TRBV7-9
clone size: NA
J gene: TRBJ2-5
CDR3 DNA: TGTGCCAGCAGCTTTGGCCCCGGGACAGAGGGAGAGACCCAGTACTTC
CDR3 protein: CASSFGPGTEGETQYF

D gene: NA
V gene: TRBV6-5
clone size: few
J gene: TRBJ2-3
CDR3 DNA: TGTGCCAGCAGTTACGGTGTTGGAGATACGCAGTATTTT
CDR3 protein: CASSYGVGDTQYF

D gene: NA
V gene: TRBV19
clone size: few
J gene: TRBJ2-2
CDR3 DNA: TGTGCCAGTAGTCAACAGGTAGTGCCCGGGGAGCTGTTTTTT
CDR3 protein: CASSQQVVPGELFF

D gene: NA
V gene: TRBV28
clone size: few
J gene: TRBJ2-5
CDR3 DNA: TGTGCCAGCAGTTTATTTCCGGGACGGACGGGGGAGACCCAGTACTTC
CDR3 protein: CASSLFPGRTGETQYF

D gene: TRBD1
V gene: TRBV5-4
clone size: few
J gene: TRBJ1-4
CDR3 DNA: TGTGCCAGCAGTTCGGGACAGGGGTATGGTAATGAAAAACTGTTTTTT
CDR3 protein: CASSSGQGYGNEKLFF

D gene: TRBD2
V gene: TRBV7-2
clone size: NA
J gene: TRBJ2-1
CDR3 DNA: TGTGCCAGCAGCTTAAAGGCTAGCGGCAGCTCCTACAATGAGCAGTTCTTC
CDR3 protein: CASSLKASGSSYNEQFF

D gene: NA
V gene: TRBV27
clone size: NA
J gene: TRBJ2-6
CDR3 DNA: TGTGCCAGTCAAGATCGACTCTCTGGGGCCAACGTCCTGACTTTC
CDR3 protein: CASQDRLSGANVLTF

D gene: NA
V gene: TRBV27
clone size: NA
J gene: TRBJ1-2
CDR3 DNA: TGTGCCAGCAGTTTATCATTTTCAGTCGGGGCTAACTATGGCTACACCTTC
CDR3 protein: CASSLSFSVGANYGYTF

D gene: NA
V gene: TRBV7-8
clone size: many
J gene: TRBJ2-5
CDR3 DNA: TGTGCCAGCAGCTTAACCCCCGGGACAAATCAAGAGACCCAGTACTTC
CDR3 protein: CASSLTPGTNQETQYF

D gene: TRBD2
V gene: TRBV2
clone size: NA
J gene: TRBJ2-1
CDR3 DNA: TGTGCCAGCAGCCGGGAGGGTGCTTACAATGAGCAGTTCTTC
CDR3 protein: CASSREGAYNEQFF

D gene: NA
V gene: TRBV20-1
clone size: NA
J gene: TRBJ2-3
CDR3 DNA: TGCAGTGCTAGCCCCGGACGCTCAGATACGCAGTATTTT
CDR3 protein: CSASPGRSDTQYF

D gene: NA
V gene: TRBV7-2
clone size: many
J gene: TRBJ1-2
CDR3 DNA: TGTGCCAGCAGCCTCCCCGCCCTGACTAACTATGGCTACACCTTC
CDR3 protein: CASSLPALTNYGYTF

D gene: NA
V gene: TRBV12-3/TRBV12-4
clone size: few
J gene: TRBJ2-1
CDR3 DNA: TGTGCCAGCAGTTTAGTGACAGCGAATATGAATGAGCAGTTCTTC
CDR3 protein: CASSLVTANMNEQFF

D gene: NA
V gene: TRBV7-8
clone size: few
J gene: TRBJ2-5
CDR3 DNA: TGTGCCAGCAGCTACCGGACGGCCGGGGAGACCCAGTACTTC
CDR3 protein: CASSYRTAGETQYF

D gene: NA
V gene: TRBV6-6
clone size: NA
J gene: TRBJ2-3
CDR3 DNA: TGTGCCAGCACCAAGGGCCAGGAAGCGTACGCAGATACGCAGTATTTT
CDR3 protein: CASTKGQEAYADTQYF

D gene: NA
V gene: TRBV19
clone size: few
J gene: TRBJ2-7
CDR3 DNA: TGTGCCAGTCGCGGGGAGCCCACCTACGAGCAGTACTTC
CDR3 protein: CASRGEPTYEQYF

D gene: TRBD1
V gene: TRBV28
clone size: NA
J gene: TRBJ2-5
CDR3 DNA: TGTGCCAGCAGTTCCGGACAGGCCATGGAGACCCAGTACTTC
CDR3 protein: CASSSGQAMETQYF